The clone carrying this TCR beta chain occurred once. Antigen specificity is unknown. This specimen belongs to a study of siplizumab effects on memory and regulatory T cells. TCR templates, some 10^5 per sample, were assayed. Clones were read by immunoSEQ multiplex PCR, and TCRdb kept only the in-frame ones, dropping some. The table records about 87,000 clones, around 90% of them present only once. Findings and limits, study-wide: In the presence of siplizumab, alloreactive sequences traceable to unstimulated CD4+ memory cells were significantly reduced. There appeared to be greater diversity in naive T cells than in memory cells, and naive T cells seemed major contributors to the alloresponse. Unstimulated subsets were the mapping target of only a minor fraction of alloreactive clones.

The clonotype comes from a human donor in good health. The sample consisted of CD4+ T cells sorted from blood.

This CDR3 reads CASSLEGRSSYNEQFF. Written as DNA, the CDR3 is TGTGCCAGCAGCTTAGAAGGACGGAGCTCCTACAATGAGCAGTTCTTC. The chain links TRBV7-6 to TRBJ2-1; D remains unclear. Germline V CDR1 and CDR2: SGHVS, FNYEAQ. Trimming left V 1 base short and J 0 bases short, with 10 bases between. The CDR3 is 16 residues long.